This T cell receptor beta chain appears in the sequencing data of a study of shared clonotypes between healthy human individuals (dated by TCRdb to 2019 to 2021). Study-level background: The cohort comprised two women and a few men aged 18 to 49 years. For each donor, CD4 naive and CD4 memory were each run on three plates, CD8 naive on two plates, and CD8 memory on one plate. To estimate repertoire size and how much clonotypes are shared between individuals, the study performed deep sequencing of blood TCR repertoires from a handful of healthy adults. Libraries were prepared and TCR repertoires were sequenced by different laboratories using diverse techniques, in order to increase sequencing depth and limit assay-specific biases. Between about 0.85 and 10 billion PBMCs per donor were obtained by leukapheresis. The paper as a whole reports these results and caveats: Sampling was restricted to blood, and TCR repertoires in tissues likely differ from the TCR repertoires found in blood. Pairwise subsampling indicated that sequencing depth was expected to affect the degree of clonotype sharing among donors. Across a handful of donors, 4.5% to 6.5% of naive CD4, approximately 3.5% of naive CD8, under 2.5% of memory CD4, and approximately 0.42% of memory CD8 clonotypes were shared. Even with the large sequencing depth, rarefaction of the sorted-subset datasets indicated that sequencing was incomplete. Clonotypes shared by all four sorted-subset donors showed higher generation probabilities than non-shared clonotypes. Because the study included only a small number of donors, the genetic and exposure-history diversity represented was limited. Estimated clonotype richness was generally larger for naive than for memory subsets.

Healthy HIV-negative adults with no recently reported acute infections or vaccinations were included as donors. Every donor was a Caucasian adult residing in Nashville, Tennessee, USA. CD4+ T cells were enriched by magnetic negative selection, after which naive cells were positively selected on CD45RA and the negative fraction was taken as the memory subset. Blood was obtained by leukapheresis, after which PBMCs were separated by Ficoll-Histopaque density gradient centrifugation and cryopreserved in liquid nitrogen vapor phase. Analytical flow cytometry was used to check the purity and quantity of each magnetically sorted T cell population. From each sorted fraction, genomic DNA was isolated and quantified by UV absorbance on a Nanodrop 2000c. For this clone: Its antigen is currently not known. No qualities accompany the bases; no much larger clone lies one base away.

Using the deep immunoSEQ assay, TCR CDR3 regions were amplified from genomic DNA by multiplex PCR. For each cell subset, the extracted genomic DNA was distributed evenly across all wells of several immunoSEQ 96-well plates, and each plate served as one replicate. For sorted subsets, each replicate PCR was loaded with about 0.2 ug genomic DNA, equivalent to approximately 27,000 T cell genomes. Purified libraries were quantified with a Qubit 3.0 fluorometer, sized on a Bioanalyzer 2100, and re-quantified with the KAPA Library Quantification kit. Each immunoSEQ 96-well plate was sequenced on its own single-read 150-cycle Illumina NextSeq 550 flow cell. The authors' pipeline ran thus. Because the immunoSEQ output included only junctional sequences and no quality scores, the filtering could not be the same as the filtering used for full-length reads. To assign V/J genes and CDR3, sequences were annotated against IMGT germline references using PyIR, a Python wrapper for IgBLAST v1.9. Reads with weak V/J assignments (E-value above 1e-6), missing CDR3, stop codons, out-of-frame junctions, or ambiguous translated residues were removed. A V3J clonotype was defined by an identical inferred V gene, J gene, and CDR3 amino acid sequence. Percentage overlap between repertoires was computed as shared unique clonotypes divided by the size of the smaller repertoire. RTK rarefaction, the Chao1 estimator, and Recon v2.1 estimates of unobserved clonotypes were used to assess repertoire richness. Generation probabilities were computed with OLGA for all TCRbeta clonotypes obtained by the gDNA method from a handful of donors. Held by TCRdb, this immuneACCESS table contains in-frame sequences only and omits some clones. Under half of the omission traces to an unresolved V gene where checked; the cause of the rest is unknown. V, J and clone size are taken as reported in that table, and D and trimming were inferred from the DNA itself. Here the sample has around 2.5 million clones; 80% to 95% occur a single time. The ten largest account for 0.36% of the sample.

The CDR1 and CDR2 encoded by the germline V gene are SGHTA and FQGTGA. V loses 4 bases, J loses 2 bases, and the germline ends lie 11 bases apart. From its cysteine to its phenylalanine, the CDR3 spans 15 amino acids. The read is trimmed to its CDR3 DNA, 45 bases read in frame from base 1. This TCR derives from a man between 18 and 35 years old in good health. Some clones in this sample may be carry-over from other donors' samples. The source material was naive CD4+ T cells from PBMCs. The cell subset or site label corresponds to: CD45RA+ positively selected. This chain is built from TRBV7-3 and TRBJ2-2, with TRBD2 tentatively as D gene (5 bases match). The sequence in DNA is TGTGCCAGCAGCTACCTAGGGAGAAACACCGGGGAGCTGTTTTTT. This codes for CASSYLGRNTGELFF.